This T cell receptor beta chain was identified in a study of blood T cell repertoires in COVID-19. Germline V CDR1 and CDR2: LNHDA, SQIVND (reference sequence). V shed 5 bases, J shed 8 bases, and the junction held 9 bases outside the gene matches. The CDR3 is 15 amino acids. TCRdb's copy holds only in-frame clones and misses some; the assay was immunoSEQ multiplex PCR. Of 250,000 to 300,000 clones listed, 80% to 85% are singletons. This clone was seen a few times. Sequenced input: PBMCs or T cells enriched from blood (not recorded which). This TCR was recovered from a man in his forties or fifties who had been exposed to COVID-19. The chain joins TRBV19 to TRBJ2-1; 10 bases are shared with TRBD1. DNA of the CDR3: TGTGCCAGTAGTGGCGTCGGACAGGGGGATCATGAGCAGTTCTTC. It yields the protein CASSGVGQGDHEQFF.